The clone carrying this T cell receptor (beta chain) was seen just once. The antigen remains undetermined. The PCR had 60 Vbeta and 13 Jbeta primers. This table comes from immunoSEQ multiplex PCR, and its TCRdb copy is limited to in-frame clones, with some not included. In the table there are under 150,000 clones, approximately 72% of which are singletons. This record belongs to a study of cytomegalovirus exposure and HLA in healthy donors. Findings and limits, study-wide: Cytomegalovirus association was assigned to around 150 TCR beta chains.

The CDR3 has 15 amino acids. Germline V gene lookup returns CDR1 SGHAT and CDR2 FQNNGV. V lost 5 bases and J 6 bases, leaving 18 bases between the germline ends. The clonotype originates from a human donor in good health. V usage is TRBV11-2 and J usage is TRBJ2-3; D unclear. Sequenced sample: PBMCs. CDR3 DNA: TGTGCCAGCAGCCCAACCAACAGTGTAGGTGATACGCAGTATTTT. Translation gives CASSPTNSVGDTQYF.